This entry lists 21 T cell receptor beta chains sequenced from one sample in a study of blood T cell repertoires in COVID-19. Here immunoSEQ multiplex PCR was the method, and the copy in TCRdb shows in-frame clones only, minus some. The sample shows 100,000 to 130,000 clones, over 80% of them seen only once. Sequenced: peripheral blood. The source is a woman aged 25 to 39 with acute or convalescent COVID-19.

The genes are TRBV10-3 and TRBJ1-2; D is possibly TRBD1 (5 bases). V was trimmed by 5 bases and J by 5 bases, leaving 18 bases between them. Germline V lookup: CDR1 ENHRY, CDR2 SYGVKD. This CDR3 has 15 amino acids. The CDR3 loop reads CAISHPSGDWYGYTF. The CDR3 nucleotides are TGTGCCATCAGTCACCCCTCGGGGGATTGGTATGGCTACACCTTC.

The rearrangement joins TRBV18 to TRBJ1-6; D is ambiguous. CDR3 size: 15 residues. Trimming removed 2 bases from V and 7 bases from J, with 12 bases in between. CDR1 and CDR2 from the germline V gene are KGHSH and LQKENI. The CDR3 is CASSPGSLGNSPLHF. The DNA for the CDR3 is TGTGCCAGCTCACCAGGGAGCCTGGGGAATTCACCCCTCCACTTT.

The table lists this clone with a count of one. This chain links TRBV24-1 with TRBJ2-1; TRBD1 matches at 7 bases. The trim removed 4 bases at V and 5 bases at J, leaving 10 bases unmatched. The CDR3 contains 16 residues. Germline-derived CDR1 and CDR2 are KGHDR and SFDVKD. The DNA for the CDR3 is TGTGCCACCAGTGACCCCGGGACAGCGTTTGACAATGAGCAGTTCTTC. Encoded protein: CATSDPGTAFDNEQFF.

This clone was recorded a few times. The CDR3 is CASSQDLASGGRETQYF. The CDR3 DNA follows: TGTGCCAGCAGCCAAGATCTGGCTAGCGGGGGGCGTGAGACCCAGTACTTC. This chain joins TRBV4-2 and TRBJ2-5, with 11 bases that match TRBD2. J gave up 5 bases and V 0 bases, and 8 bases lay outside the gene matches. Germline CDR1 and CDR2: LGHNA and YNFKEQ. The CDR3 is 17 amino acids.

The V gene is TRBV28, the J gene TRBJ1-5, with 7 positions matching TRBD1. V trimming: 1 base; J trimming: 0 bases; junction bases outside the gene matches: 6. The CDR3 spans 17 residues. The germline gives CDR1 MDHEN, CDR2 SYDVKM. DNA for the CDR3: TGTGCCAGCAGTTTATTTCAGGGGGAATATAGCAATCAGCCCCAGCATTTT. Protein product: CASSLFQGEYSNQPQHF.

This clone is judged medium-sized (0.01 to 0.1%). V gene TRBV5-1 combines with J gene TRBJ2-5, with 8 bases matching TRBD1. This CDR3 has 15 amino acids. Trimming removed 4 bases from V and 1 base from J; junction bases left unmatched: 6. Germline assignment: CDR1 SGHRS and CDR2 YFSETQ. CDR3 amino acids: CASSRRDRTQETQYF. In DNA, the CDR3 is TGCGCCAGCAGCAGGAGGGACAGGACCCAAGAGACCCAGTACTTC.

The chain joins TRBV2 to TRBJ1-4; 9 bases are shared with TRBD1. Trimming took 4 bases from V and 4 from J; bases not matched to a gene: 10. Per germline, CDR1 SNHLY and CDR2 FYNNEI. CDR3 length: 17 amino acids. The CDR3 here is CASSGRTGGFDNEKLFF. The CDR3 nucleotides read TGTGCCAGCAGTGGCCGAACAGGGGGCTTTGATAATGAAAAACTGTTTTTT.

For the CDR3, the DNA is TGTGCCAGCTCACCACGACAGGAGACTATGAACACTGAAGCTTTCTTT. Protein sequence: CASSPRQETMNTEAFF. The V call is TRBV18, the J call TRBJ1-1, with a weak D call TRBD1 (6 bases). CDR1 and CDR2 (germline): KGHSH, LQKENI. This CDR3 has 16 amino acids. V dropped 1 base and J dropped 0 bases, with 12 bases sitting between them.

V gene TRBV5-6 combines with J gene TRBJ2-7; 13 nucleotides line up with TRBD2. CDR1 is SGHDT and CDR2 is YYEEEE in the germline V gene. CDR3 length: 16 amino acids. V gave up 2 bases and J gave up 6 bases; unmatched junction bases: 8. The CDR3 DNA sequence: TGTGCCAGCAGCTTATGGACGGGACTAGCGGGACTCGAGCAGTACTTC. Amino acid sequence: CASSLWTGLAGLEQYF.

This clone has only one observation. The CDR3 loop reads CASSQGYLSWTTDYEQYF. The CDR3 DNA is TGCGCCAGCAGCCAAGGATATCTATCATGGACTACCGACTACGAGCAGTACTTC. The chain uses TRBV4-1 and TRBJ2-7; D is perhaps TRBD2 (6 bases). CDR1 and CDR2 (germline): MGHRA, YSYEKL. V gave up 1 base and J gave up 3 bases, with 22 bases separating them. The length of the CDR3 is 18 residues.

In this sample, this clone turned up once. This chain links TRBV4-3 with TRBJ2-3; D remains ambiguous. The CDR3 loop spans 14 amino acids. The V and J ends lost 0 bases and 7 bases respectively, with 11 bases between them. Germline V gives CDR1 LGHNA, CDR2 YSLEER. CDR3 sequence reads: CASSQDSLLNTQYF. CDR3 in DNA: TGCGCCAGCAGCCAAGATAGTTTATTGAATACGCAGTATTTT.

This chain joins TRBV24-1 and TRBJ2-6; 12 bases agree with TRBD1. The CDR3 contains 19 residues. CDR1 is KGHDR and CDR2 is SFDVKD in the germline V gene. Germline trimming cut 5 bases from V and 3 bases from J; bases unmatched to any gene: 10. In DNA, the CDR3 is TGTGCCACCAGTGGCCACTCCGGGACAGGGGGCCTTGGGGCCAACGTCCTGACTTTC. Translated: CATSGHSGTGGLGANVLTF.

The chain employs TRBV7-6 and TRBJ2-7; 13 nucleotides align to TRBD2. The CDR3 sequence is 17 residues long. The J segment lost 3 bases and the V segment lost 8 bases, leaving 13 bases of the junction unmatched. Germline CDR1 SGHVS, CDR2 FNYEAQ. The CDR3 loop is CASSGLAGPRAFYEQYF. DNA for the CDR3: TGTGCCAGCTCGGGACTAGCGGGGCCCCGCGCCTTCTACGAGCAGTACTTC.

The chain is built from TRBV6-2 or TRBV6-3 and TRBJ2-6; TRBD1 might be the D (5 bases). The germline gives CDR1 MNHEY, CDR2 SVGEGT. This CDR3 comprises 16 residues. Between the trimmed V and J ends, which lost 2 bases and 2 bases, there was a span of 10 bases. The CDR3 region is CASSYIQGAGANVLTF. The CDR3 DNA sequence: TGTGCCAGCAGTTACATCCAGGGTGCTGGGGCCAACGTCCTGACTTTC.

The chain couples TRBV30 to TRBJ2-7, with TRBD2 matching 8 bases. Looked up from germline, CDR1 is GTSNPN and CDR2 is SVGIG (reference sequence). The V gene end was trimmed by 2 bases and the J gene end by 0 bases; junction bases not matched to a gene: 12. This CDR3 has 17 residues. The CDR3 reads CAWSLSRTSHYSYEQYF. As DNA, the CDR3 is TGTGCCTGGAGTTTGTCCCGGACTAGCCATTACTCCTACGAGCAGTACTTC.

This chain links TRBV6-9 with TRBJ2-7; perhaps TRBD2 as D (6 bases). CDR3 length: 16 residues. Looked up from germline, CDR1 is MNHGY and CDR2 is SVAAGI. Between the trimmed V and J ends, which lost 11 bases and 0 bases, there was a span of 23 bases. CDR3 nucleotide sequence: TGTGCCGGAACCCCTCGGGGTAGCGGCAACTCCTACGAGCAGTACTTC. This codes for CAGTPRGSGNSYEQYF.

The V gene is TRBV11-1, the J gene TRBJ1-3, with 8 bases fitting TRBD1. After removal of 2 bases from V and 4 bases from J, the junction contained 4 bases not matched to a gene. CDR1 and CDR2 from the germline V gene are SGHAT and FQDESV (reference sequence). The CDR3 has 15 amino acids. This CDR3 is CASSLSGGAGNTIYF. Here the CDR3 DNA reads TGTGCCAGCAGCTTATCAGGGGGCGCCGGAAACACCATATATTTT.

This chain joins TRBV18 and TRBJ1-5; TRBD1 might be the D (5 bases). Between the trimmed V and J ends, which lost 3 bases and 5 bases, there was a span of 5 bases. Germline V lookup: CDR1 KGHSH, CDR2 LQKENI. The CDR3 sequence is 12 residues long. The DNA for the CDR3 is TGTGCCAGCTCACCGGGGCATCAGCCCCAGCATTTT. It specifies CASSPGHQPQHF.

The CDR3 loop is CASSLGLGQSSYEQYF. CDR3 bases: TGTGCCAGCAGCTTAGGTCTGGGACAGAGCTCCTACGAGCAGTACTTC. The rearrangement uses TRBV7-6 and TRBJ2-7; 7 positions match TRBD1. Germline lookup yields CDR1 SGHVS and CDR2 FNYEAQ. The CDR3 runs to 16 residues. The ends lost 1 base at V and 0 bases at J; junction bases unmatched: 6.

The chain employs TRBV12-5 and TRBJ2-3, with D possibly TRBD2 on 5 matching bases. Germline-derived CDR1 and CDR2 are LGHNT and FRNRAP. Trimming removed 6 bases at V and 6 bases at J, with 10 bases between. This CDR3 is 12 amino acids long. CDR3 amino acids: CASGPPGDTQYF. The CDR3 coding sequence is TGTGCTAGTGGACCCCCGGGGGATACGCAGTATTTT.

The genes are TRBV29-1 and TRBJ1-2, with unresolved D. The CDR3 sequence is 13 residues long. V was cut by 6 bases and J by 7 bases, with 18 bases left in between. Germline V CDR1 and CDR2: SQVTM, ANQGSEA. The CDR3 DNA sequence: TGCAGCGTCCCCCTCCGTACAGCGGGTGGCTACACCTTC. Protein sequence: CSVPLRTAGGYTF.